This TCR beta chain was documented in a study of identical twins. The study's findings and limits: Some out-of-frame alpha sequences were shared by twins, and these showed excess low generation probability.

From the 5' RACE reads, TCRdb called clonotypes with MiXCR, one entry per CDR3 protein. The sample carries roughly 630,000 distinct CDR3 sequences, about 7% recorded once. This clonotype was detected many times. Its antigen remains unknown. These data were also filed under a second study, of yellow fever vaccine responses in identical twins.

The sequenced sample consisted of PBMCs. The source of this sequence is a woman aged 18-29 years in good health.

The CDR3 nucleotides read TGTGCCAGCAGTTACTCCCAGCGGGGCCTAACCTACGAGCAGTACTTC. Amino acids: CASSYSQRGLTYEQYF. The chain links TRBV6-5 to TRBJ2-7; 7 positions agree with TRBD2. Germline V lookup: CDR1 MNHEY, CDR2 SVGAGI. The CDR3 length is 16 residues. The V and J ends lost 0 bases and 2 bases, in that order; junction bases with no gene match: 7.